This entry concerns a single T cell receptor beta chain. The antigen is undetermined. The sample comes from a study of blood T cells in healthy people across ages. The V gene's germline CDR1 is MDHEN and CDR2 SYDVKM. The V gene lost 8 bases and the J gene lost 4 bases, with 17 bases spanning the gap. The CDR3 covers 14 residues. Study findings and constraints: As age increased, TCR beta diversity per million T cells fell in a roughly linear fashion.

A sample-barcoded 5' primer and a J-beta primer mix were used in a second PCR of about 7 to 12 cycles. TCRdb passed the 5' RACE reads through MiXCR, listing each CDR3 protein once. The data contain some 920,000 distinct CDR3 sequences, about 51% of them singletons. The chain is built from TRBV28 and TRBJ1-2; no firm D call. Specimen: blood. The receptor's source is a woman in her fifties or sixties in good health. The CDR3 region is CASHPARWGYGYTF. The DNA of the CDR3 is TGTGCCAGCCACCCGGCCAGGTGGGGCTATGGCTACACCTTC.